What follows are 11 T cell receptor beta chains derived from one specimen sequenced in a study of T cell clusters in autoimmune cytopenias. TRB rearrangements were amplified by touch-down multiplex PCR with mixed TRB-A/B primers. TCRdb re-called the multiplex PCR reads and shows each CDR3 protein once, DNA omitted. Recorded for this sample: 5,100 or so distinct CDR3 sequences. TRB amplification used approximately 250 ng of peripheral blood genomic DNA. Sequencing was carried out using peripheral blood. The source is a human donor with an autoimmune cytopenia or autoimmune hepatitis (not recorded which).

In terms of frequency, this clonotype is medium-sized. CDR3 sequence reads: CASSLVNNEQFF. The rearrangement uses TRBV7-2 and TRBJ2-1. The CDR3 length is 12 residues. Germline CDR1 SGHTA, CDR2 FQGNSA.

CDR3 loop: CASSETFGQGAYNTGELFF. The genes are TRBV6-1 and TRBJ2-2; TCRdb's assignment of TRBD1 cannot be checked, as there is no DNA. Germline V CDR1 and CDR2: MNHNS, SASEGT. This CDR3 is 19 amino acids long.

The chain has TRBV12-3 or TRBV12-4 and TRBJ2-2; absent DNA, TCRdb's TRBD1 call cannot be checked. The CDR3 consists of 16 residues. CDR3 sequence reads: CASRHDRGANTGELFF.

Frequency places this clonotype as medium-sized. The gene calls are TRBV20-1 and TRBJ2-5; TCRdb designates TRBD1, a call that cannot be tested without DNA. Germline loops: CDR1 DFQATT, CDR2 SNEGSKA (reference sequence). The CDR3 has 13 residues. Here the CDR3 reads CSATTGTGQAQYF.

By frequency, this clonotype registers medium-sized. The rearrangement links TRBV30 to TRBJ1-4; TCRdb's D call of TRBD1 is untestable without DNA. Germline V CDR1 and CDR2: GTSNPN, SVGIG (reference sequence). This CDR3 contains 13 residues. The CDR3 is CAWSQGLSEKLFF.

According to its frequency, this clonotype is medium-sized. V usage is TRBV6-5 and J usage is TRBJ1-1; lacking DNA, the TRBD1 call made by TCRdb goes unchecked. The CDR3 has 16 residues. From germline, CDR1 is MNHEY and CDR2 SVGAGI. The chain's CDR3 is CASTSDRGRGNTEAFF.

Its frequency marks this clonotype as medium-sized. The CDR3 sequence: CASSAGAKTEAFF. The rearrangement joins TRBV18 to TRBJ1-1; no DNA is available, so the TRBD1 call from TCRdb remains unchecked. The CDR3 extends over 13 amino acids. Germline V CDR1 and CDR2: KGHSH, LQKENI. The full variable domain, with the rest looked up from reference TRBV18 and TRBJ1-1, is NAGVMQNPRHLVRRRGQEARLRCSPMKGHSHVYWYRQLPEEGLKFMVYLQKENIIDESGMPKERFSAEFPKEGPSILRIQQVVRGDSAAYFCASSAGAKTEAFFGQGTRLTVV.

This CDR3 is CASSLTISGSGDTQYF. This chain connects TRBV7-6 to TRBJ2-3; TCRdb's assignment of TRBD2 cannot be checked, as there is no DNA. The CDR3 loop spans 16 amino acids. Germline assignment: CDR1 SGHVS and CDR2 FNYEAQ.

This clonotype ranks as medium-sized (0.01 to 0.1%) in terms of frequency. This sequence joins TRBV20-1 and TRBJ2-3; TCRdb's D call of TRBD2 is untestable without DNA. CDR3 length: 18 residues. Germline V gene lookup returns CDR1 DFQATT and CDR2 SNEGSKA (reference sequence). CDR3 protein: CSARDRGSGRARGDTQYF.

The V gene is TRBV6-2 or TRBV6-3, the J gene TRBJ2-1. The CDR3 extends over 14 amino acids. Germline loops: CDR1 MNHEY, CDR2 SVGEGT. CDR3 region: CASSYVGDPNEQFF.

V usage is TRBV11-1 and J usage is TRBJ2-3; TCRdb indicates TRBD1, and absent DNA this call remains unverified. Germline CDR1 is SGHAT and CDR2 is FQDESV (reference sequence). The CDR3 length is 15 residues. The chain's CDR3 is CASSLRGQGLDTQYF.